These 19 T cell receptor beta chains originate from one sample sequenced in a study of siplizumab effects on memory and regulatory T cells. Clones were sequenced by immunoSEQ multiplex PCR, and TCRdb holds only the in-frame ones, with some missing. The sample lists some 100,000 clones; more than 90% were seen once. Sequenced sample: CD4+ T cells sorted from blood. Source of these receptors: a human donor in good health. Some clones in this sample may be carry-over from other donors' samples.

The CDR3 loop reads CASGLWGTAAGISNQPQHF. In nucleotides, the CDR3 is TGTGCTAGTGGTTTGTGGGGAACGGCGGCAGGGATAAGCAATCAGCCCCAGCATTTT. The gene calls are TRBV12-5 and TRBJ1-5; TRBD1 might be the D (5 bases). The V gene lost 2 bases and the J gene lost 1 base, with 21 bases spanning the gap. This CDR3 comprises 19 residues. Germline V gene sequence: CDR1 LGHNT, CDR2 FRNRAP.

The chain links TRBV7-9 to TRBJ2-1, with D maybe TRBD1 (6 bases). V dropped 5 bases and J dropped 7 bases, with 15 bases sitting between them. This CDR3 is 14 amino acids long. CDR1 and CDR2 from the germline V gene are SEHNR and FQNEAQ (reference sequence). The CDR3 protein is CASSLRTALNEQFF. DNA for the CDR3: TGTGCCAGCAGCCTTAGGACAGCGTTGAATGAGCAGTTCTTC.

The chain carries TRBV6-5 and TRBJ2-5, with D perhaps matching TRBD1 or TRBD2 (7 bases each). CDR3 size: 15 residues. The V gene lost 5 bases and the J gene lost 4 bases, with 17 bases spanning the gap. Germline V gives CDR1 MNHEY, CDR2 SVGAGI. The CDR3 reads CASSRQGRGVETQYF. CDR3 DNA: TGTGCCAGCAGTCGACAGGGCCGGGGGGTAGAGACCCAGTACTTC.

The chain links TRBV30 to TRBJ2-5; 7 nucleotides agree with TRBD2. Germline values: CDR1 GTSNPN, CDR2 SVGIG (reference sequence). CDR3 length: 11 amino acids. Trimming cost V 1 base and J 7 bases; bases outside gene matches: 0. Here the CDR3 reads CAWSAGGTQYF. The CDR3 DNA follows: TGTGCCTGGAGTGCGGGGGGGACCCAGTACTTC.

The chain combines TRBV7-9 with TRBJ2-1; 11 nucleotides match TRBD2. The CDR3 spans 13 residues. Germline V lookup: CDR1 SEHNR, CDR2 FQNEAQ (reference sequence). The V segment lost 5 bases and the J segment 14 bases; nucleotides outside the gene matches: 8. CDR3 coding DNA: TGTGCCAGCAGCCCTCGGATAGCGGGAGGGAAGTTCTTC. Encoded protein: CASSPRIAGGKFF.

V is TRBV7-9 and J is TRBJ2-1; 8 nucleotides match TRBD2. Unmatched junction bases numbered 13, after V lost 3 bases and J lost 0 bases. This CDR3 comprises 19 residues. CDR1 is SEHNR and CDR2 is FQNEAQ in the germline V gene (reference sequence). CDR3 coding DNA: TGTGCCAGCAGCTTCGGGGTGGTCGGGAGGGAGAGCTCCTACAATGAGCAGTTCTTC. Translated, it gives CASSFGVVGRESSYNEQFF.

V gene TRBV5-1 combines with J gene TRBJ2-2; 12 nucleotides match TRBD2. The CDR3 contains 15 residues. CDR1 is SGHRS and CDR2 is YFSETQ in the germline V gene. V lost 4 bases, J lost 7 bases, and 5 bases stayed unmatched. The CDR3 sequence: CASSPRTSGVGELFF. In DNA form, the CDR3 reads TGCGCCAGCAGCCCTCGGACTAGCGGGGTCGGGGAGCTGTTTTTT.

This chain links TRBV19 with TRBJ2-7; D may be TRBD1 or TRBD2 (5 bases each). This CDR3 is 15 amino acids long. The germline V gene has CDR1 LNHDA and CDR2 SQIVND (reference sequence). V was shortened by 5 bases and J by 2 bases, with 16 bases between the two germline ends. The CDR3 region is CASSELWDGPYEQYF. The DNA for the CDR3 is TGTGCCAGTAGTGAGTTGTGGGACGGACCCTACGAGCAGTACTTC.

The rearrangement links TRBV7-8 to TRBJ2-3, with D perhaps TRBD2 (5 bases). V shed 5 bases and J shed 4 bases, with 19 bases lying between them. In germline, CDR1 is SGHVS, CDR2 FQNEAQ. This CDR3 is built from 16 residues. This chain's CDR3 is CASSARLPIESDTQYF. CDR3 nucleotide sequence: TGTGCCAGCAGCGCCAGACTACCCATTGAGTCAGATACGCAGTATTTT.

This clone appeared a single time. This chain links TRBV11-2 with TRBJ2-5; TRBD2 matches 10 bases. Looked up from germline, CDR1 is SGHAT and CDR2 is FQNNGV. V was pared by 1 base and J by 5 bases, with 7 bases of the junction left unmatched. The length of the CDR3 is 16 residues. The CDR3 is CASSLVLAGAWETQYF. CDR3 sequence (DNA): TGTGCCAGCAGCTTAGTCCTAGCGGGAGCTTGGGAGACCCAGTACTTC.

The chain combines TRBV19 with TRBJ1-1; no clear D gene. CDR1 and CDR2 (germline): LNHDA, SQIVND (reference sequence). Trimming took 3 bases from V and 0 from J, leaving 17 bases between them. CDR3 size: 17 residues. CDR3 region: CASSISMRTEMNTEAFF. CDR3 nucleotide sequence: TGTGCCAGTAGTATTTCCATGAGAACAGAAATGAACACTGAAGCTTTCTTT.

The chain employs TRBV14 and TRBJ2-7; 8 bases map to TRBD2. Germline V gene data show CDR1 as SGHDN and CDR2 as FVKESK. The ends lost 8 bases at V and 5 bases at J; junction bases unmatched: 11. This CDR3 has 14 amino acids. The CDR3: CASRTAGGRDEQYF. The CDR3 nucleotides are TGTGCCAGCCGAACGGCGGGGGGCCGGGACGAGCAGTACTTC.

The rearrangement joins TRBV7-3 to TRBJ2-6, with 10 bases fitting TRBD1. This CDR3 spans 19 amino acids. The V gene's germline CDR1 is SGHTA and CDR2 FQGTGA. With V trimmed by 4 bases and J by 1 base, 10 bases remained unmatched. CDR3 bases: TGTGCCAGCAGCTCCCCGGACAGGGGGAGTATTTCTGGGGCCAACGTCCTGACTTTC. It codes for CASSSPDRGSISGANVLTF.

CDR3 residues: CASSPTGETNYGYTF. In DNA, the CDR3 is TGCGCCAGCAGCCCGACAGGGGAAACTAACTATGGCTACACCTTC. The chain uses TRBV5-1 and TRBJ1-2; TRBD1 agrees at 8 bases. Germline V lookup: CDR1 SGHRS, CDR2 YFSETQ. Germline trimming cut 4 bases from V and 0 bases from J; bases unmatched to any gene: 5. This CDR3 has 15 residues.

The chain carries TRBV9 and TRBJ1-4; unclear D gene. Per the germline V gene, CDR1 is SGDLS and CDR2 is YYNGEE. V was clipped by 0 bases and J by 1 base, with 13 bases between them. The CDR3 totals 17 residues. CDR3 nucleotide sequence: TGTGCCAGCAGCGTAGGTAGTACAGCCTTAACTAATGAAAAACTGTTTTTT. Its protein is CASSVGSTALTNEKLFF.

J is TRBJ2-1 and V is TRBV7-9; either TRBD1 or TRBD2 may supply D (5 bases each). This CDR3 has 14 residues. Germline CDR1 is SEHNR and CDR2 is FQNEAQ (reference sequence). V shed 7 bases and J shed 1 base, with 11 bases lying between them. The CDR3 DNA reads TGTGCCAGCAAAGGGACCCCTTCCTACAATGAGCAGTTCTTC. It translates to CASKGTPSYNEQFF.

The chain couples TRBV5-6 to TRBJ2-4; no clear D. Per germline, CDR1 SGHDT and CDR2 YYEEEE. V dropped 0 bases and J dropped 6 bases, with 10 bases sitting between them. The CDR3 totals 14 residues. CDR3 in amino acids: CASSLGARSNIQYF. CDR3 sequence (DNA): TGTGCCAGCAGCTTGGGGGCCCGATCAAACATTCAGTACTTC.

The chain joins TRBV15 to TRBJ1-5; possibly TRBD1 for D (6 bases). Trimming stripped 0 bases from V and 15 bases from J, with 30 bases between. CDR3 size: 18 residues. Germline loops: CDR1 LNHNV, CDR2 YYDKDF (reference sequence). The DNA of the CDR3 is TGTGCCACCAGCAGAGATCTAACAGGGTTTAGGGGGGTGATGGAGCTGCATTTT. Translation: CATSRDLTGFRGVMELHF.

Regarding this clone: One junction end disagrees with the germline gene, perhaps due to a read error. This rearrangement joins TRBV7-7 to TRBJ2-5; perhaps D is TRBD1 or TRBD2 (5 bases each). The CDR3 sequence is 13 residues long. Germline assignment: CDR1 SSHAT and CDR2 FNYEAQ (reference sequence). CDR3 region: CASSRDGAETQYF. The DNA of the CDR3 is TGTGCTAGCAGCCGGGATGGGGCAGAGACCCAGTACTTC.